A single sample gave rise to the 31 T cell receptor beta chains below, sequenced in a study of blood T cell repertoires in COVID-19. The protocol was immunoSEQ multiplex PCR, while the TCRdb copy is restricted to in-frame clones and leaves out a portion. The data show about 50,000 clones, 75% to 80% seen once. Material for sequencing was peripheral blood. These receptors were taken from a man in his sixties or seventies with active or convalescent COVID-19.

This clone was recorded only once. In DNA form, the CDR3 reads TGTGCCAGCAGCCCTGGACTAGCGGGGGGCCGCACAGATACGCAGTATTTT. It is translated as CASSPGLAGGRTDTQYF. This rearrangement joins TRBV7-9 to TRBJ2-3; 14 bases fit TRBD2. The length of the CDR3 is 17 residues. The germline V gene encodes CDR1 SEHNR and CDR2 FQNEAQ (reference sequence). The V segment lost 5 bases and the J segment 1 base; nucleotides outside the gene matches: 5.

The chain employs TRBV30 and TRBJ2-7, with D maybe TRBD2 (5 bases). Trimming removed 2 bases from V and 0 bases from J, with 11 bases in between. The CDR3 totals 14 residues. CDR1 is GTSNPN and CDR2 is SVGIG in the germline V gene (reference sequence). CDR3 bases: TGTGCCTGGAGTACGGGGTTCCCCTCCTACGAGCAGTACTTC. Protein: CAWSTGFPSYEQYF.

The rearrangement links TRBV7-2 to TRBJ2-5, with 9 bases matching TRBD2. The CDR3 spans 15 residues. V shed 2 bases, J shed 5 bases, and the junction held 6 bases outside the gene matches. Per the germline V gene, CDR1 is SGHTA and CDR2 is FQGNSA. The chain's CDR3 is CASSLRLAGKETQYF. For the CDR3, the DNA is TGTGCCAGCAGCTTACGCCTAGCGGGAAAGGAGACCCAGTACTTC.

The chain links TRBV5-1 to TRBJ2-5; D call uncertain. The CDR3 totals 16 residues. Germline CDR1 SGHRS, CDR2 YFSETQ. V dropped 1 base and J dropped 5 bases, with 18 bases sitting between them. The CDR3 nucleotides are TGCGCCAGCAGCTTGCGGCCGGGTTATAGGATGGAGACCCAGTACTTC. It codes for CASSLRPGYRMETQYF.

This rearrangement joins TRBV6-5 to TRBJ2-1, with 7 positions matching TRBD1. Germline V gives CDR1 MNHEY, CDR2 SVGAGI. The V and J ends lost 6 bases and 0 bases, in that order; junction bases with no gene match: 5. This CDR3 region has 15 residues. CDR3: CASRRQGLSYNEQFF. The CDR3 bases are TGTGCCAGCAGGAGACAGGGCCTCTCCTACAATGAGCAGTTCTTC.

V and J are TRBV12-3 or TRBV12-4 and TRBJ1-6; perhaps TRBD1 as D (5 bases). Trimming cost V 7 bases and J 7 bases, with 11 bases left between them. The CDR3 is 13 residues long. The CDR3 loop reads CASNLEGNSPLHF. The CDR3 coding sequence is TGTGCCAGCAACCTGGAGGGGAATTCACCCCTCCACTTT.

This clone has only a few counts. The chain recombines TRBV6-1 with TRBJ2-7; possible D gene TRBD1, 5 bases. Trimming pared 1 base from V and 5 bases from J, leaving 15 bases between. CDR1 MNHNS and CDR2 SASEGT come from the germline V gene. This CDR3 region has 15 residues. The CDR3 here is CASSEDDGVGHEQYF. CDR3 bases: TGTGCCAGCAGTGAAGACGACGGCGTGGGGCACGAGCAGTACTTC.

The chain links TRBV5-8 to TRBJ2-3, with 7 bases matching TRBD1. The CDR3 is 15 amino acids. V lost 4 bases to trimming and J lost 1 base; unmatched junction nucleotides: 6. Per germline, CDR1 SGHTS and CDR2 YDEGEE. The CDR3 loop reads CASSDRVAGTDTQYF. The CDR3, as DNA: TGTGCCAGCAGCGACAGGGTGGCGGGCACAGATACGCAGTATTTT.

This chain joins TRBV7-2 and TRBJ2-5; TRBD2 aligns across 9 bases. The CDR3 runs 15 residues. Germline loops: CDR1 SGHTA, CDR2 FQGNSA. J lost 5 bases, V lost 5 bases, and 9 bases had no gene match. The CDR3 DNA sequence: TGTGCCAGCAGCAACGTAGCGGGAGTGCGGGAGACCCAGTACTTC. It translates to CASSNVAGVRETQYF.

CDR3 in DNA: TGCGCCAGCAGCCAAGATCTTGAGTCAGCGCAGGGTTATAGCTATGGCTACACCTTC. Its translation is CASSQDLESAQGYSYGYTF. This rearrangement joins TRBV4-3 to TRBJ1-2; D possibly corresponds to TRBD1 (5 bases). Between the trimmed V and J ends, which lost 0 bases and 4 bases, there was a span of 24 bases. This CDR3 spans 19 amino acids. CDR1 is LGHNA and CDR2 is YSLEER in the germline V gene.

J is TRBJ2-3 and V is TRBV5-4, with 7 positions matching TRBD2. The CDR3 contains 15 residues. Germline assignment: CDR1 SGHNT and CDR2 YYREEE (reference sequence). J was trimmed by 5 bases and V by 0 bases; bases with no gene match: 6. CDR3 loop: CASSLGPSGGDTQYF. The CDR3 DNA reads TGTGCCAGCAGCTTGGGACCCTCGGGGGGAGATACGCAGTATTTT. The whole variable domain, filled in from reference TRBV5-4 and TRBJ2-3, reads ETGVTQSPTHLIKTRGQQVTLRCSSQSGHNTVSWYQQALGQGPQFIFQYYREEENGRGNFPPRFSGLQFPNYSSELNVNALELDDSALYLCASSLGPSGGDTQYFGPGTRLTVL.

This chain links TRBV4-1 with TRBJ2-5; 9 bases match TRBD1. CDR3 length: 15 amino acids. The germline CDR1 and CDR2 sequences are MGHRA and YSYEKL. The V segment lost 0 bases and the J segment 7 bases; nucleotides outside the gene matches: 6. The DNA for the CDR3 is TGCGCCAGCAGCCAAGAAGGGACAGGGTTGGCGACCCAGTACTTC. This codes for CASSQEGTGLATQYF.

This chain connects TRBV3-1 (or the pseudogene TRBV3-2) to TRBJ2-5, with D unclear. CDR1 is LGHDT, CDR2 YNNKEL, per germline (reference sequence). The germline V and J ends were trimmed by 0 bases and 8 bases, with 10 bases remaining between them. The CDR3 loop spans 13 amino acids. CDR3 protein: CASSQDTEATQYF. CDR3 in DNA: TGTGCCAGCAGCCAAGATACCGAGGCAACCCAGTACTTC.

This rearrangement joins TRBV29-1 to TRBJ1-2; TRBD1 is a possible D gene (6 bases). V lost 4 bases, J lost 3 bases, and 6 bases lay in between. CDR1 is SQVTM and CDR2 is ANQGSEA in the germline V gene. This CDR3 is 11 amino acids long. The CDR3 DNA follows: TGCAGCGTTGGACAGGACTATGGCTACACCTTC. Its protein is CSVGQDYGYTF.

V and J are TRBV7-3 and TRBJ2-3; a weak D match, TRBD2 (5 bases). The ends were cut back, 0 bases at V and 3 bases at J, with 10 bases in the middle. Per the germline V gene, CDR1 is SGHTA and CDR2 is FQGTGA. The CDR3 runs 15 residues. The chain's CDR3 is CASSLTSEPTDTQYF. Here the CDR3 DNA reads TGTGCCAGCAGCTTAACTAGCGAGCCTACAGATACGCAGTATTTT.

In its sample, this clone was seen a few times. The chain couples TRBV27 to TRBJ2-1; 7 positions agree with TRBD1. This CDR3 contains 15 residues. Trimming cost V 5 bases and J 4 bases; bases outside gene matches: 8. CDR1 is MNHEY, CDR2 SMNVEV, per germline (reference sequence). In nucleotides, the CDR3 is TGTGCCAGCAGTCCGGACAGGAGACCTTACAATGAGCAGTTCTTC. This encodes CASSPDRRPYNEQFF.

This clone has a handful of counts. V and J are TRBV5-6 and TRBJ1-4; 8 bases match TRBD1. In germline, CDR1 is SGHDT, CDR2 YYEEEE. With 4 bases clipped from V and 3 bases from J, the junction kept 5 bases outside the gene matches. The CDR3 covers 15 residues. The CDR3 protein is CASSGWTGSNEKLFF. Written as DNA, the CDR3 is TGTGCCAGCAGCGGATGGACAGGGTCTAATGAAAAACTGTTTTTT.

This clone turned up a few times. The J gene is TRBJ1-3, the V gene TRBV2, with D perhaps TRBD1 (5 bases). Germline CDR1 is SNHLY and CDR2 is FYNNEI. The V end was cut by 9 bases, the J end by 2 bases, with 11 bases between. This CDR3 contains 13 residues. As DNA, the CDR3 is TGTGCCAGTACAGGTTTCGCTGGAAACACCATATATTTT. It codes for CASTGFAGNTIYF.

The rearrangement uses TRBV5-5 and TRBJ1-3; TRBD1 might be the D (5 bases). Looked up from germline, CDR1 is SGHKS and CDR2 is YYEKEE (reference sequence). The CDR3 is 15 amino acids. The V and J ends lost 2 bases and 0 bases respectively, with 9 bases between them. The CDR3 is CASSLQVNSGNTIYF. CDR3 DNA: TGTGCCAGCAGCTTACAGGTTAACTCTGGAAACACCATATATTTT.

The chain combines TRBV4-3 with TRBJ2-2; 8 nucleotides agree with TRBD2. The V gene's germline CDR1 is LGHNA and CDR2 YSLEER. The CDR3 has 15 amino acids. V gave up 3 bases and J gave up 4 bases; unmatched junction bases: 4. CDR3 loop: CASSHGGATTGELFF. Written as DNA, the CDR3 is TGCGCCAGCAGCCACGGGGGGGCCACCACCGGGGAGCTGTTTTTT.

The chain combines TRBV29-1 with TRBJ2-2; no clear D. In germline, CDR1 is SQVTM, CDR2 ANQGSEA. The V gene lost 4 bases and the J gene lost 0 bases, with 9 bases spanning the gap. CDR3 length: 14 residues. In nucleotides, the CDR3 is TGCAGCGTTGTGGTAGATTCGAACACCGGGGAGCTGTTTTTT. Its protein is CSVVVDSNTGELFF.

Concerning this clone itself: The sample carries other DNA sequences with the same CDR3. The chain combines TRBV27 with TRBJ2-1, with D hard to call. CDR1 MNHEY and CDR2 SMNVEV come from the germline V gene (reference sequence). V lost 5 bases and J lost 4, with 3 bases in between. The CDR3 is made up of 11 amino acids. CDR3 amino acids: CASSLYNEQFF. The CDR3 DNA sequence: TGTGCCAGCAGTCTTTACAATGAGCAGTTCTTC.

This clone came up a few times. The rearrangement joins TRBV25-1 to TRBJ1-1; D possibly corresponds to TRBD1 (6 bases). The germline gives CDR1 MGHDK, CDR2 SYGVNS. Trimming took off 4 bases at V and 5 bases at J, with 14 bases between the two ends. The CDR3 runs to 14 residues. Here the CDR3 reads CASSGYLQGTEAFF. In nucleotides, the CDR3 is TGTGCCAGCAGTGGCTATCTACAGGGAACTGAAGCTTTCTTT.

The genes are TRBV11-2 and TRBJ2-7; 8 nucleotides agree with TRBD2. The germline CDR1 and CDR2 sequences are SGHAT and FQNNGV. The length of the CDR3 is 15 residues. Unmatched junction bases numbered 7, after V lost 4 bases and J lost 2 bases. The CDR3 here is CASSYIGGDPYEQYF. The CDR3 DNA follows: TGTGCCAGCAGCTACATCGGGGGGGACCCCTACGAGCAGTACTTC.

This chain links TRBV7-2 with TRBJ1-4; 8 bases are a match to TRBD1. CDR3 size: 17 residues. The germline V gene encodes CDR1 SGHTA and CDR2 FQGNSA. The junction had 8 bases not matched to a gene; V was cut back by 5 bases and J by 0 bases. CDR3 in amino acids: CASSRTGFVATNEKLFF. Here the CDR3 DNA reads TGTGCCAGCAGCCGGACAGGGTTCGTCGCAACTAATGAAAAACTGTTTTTT.

This rearrangement joins TRBV27 to TRBJ1-2; 7 bases are a match to TRBD1. The CDR3 sequence is 14 residues long. CDR1 is MNHEY, CDR2 SMNVEV, per germline (reference sequence). V shed 5 bases and J 6 bases; nucleotides not matched to a gene: 9. CDR3 in amino acids: CASSTRRGFDGYTF. CDR3 sequence (DNA): TGTGCCAGCAGTACCCGCAGGGGGTTTGATGGCTACACCTTC.

The gene calls are TRBV5-1 and TRBJ2-7; possibly TRBD2 for D (5 bases). V gave up 3 bases and J gave up 4 bases, with 11 bases separating them. The V gene's germline CDR1 is SGHRS and CDR2 YFSETQ. The CDR3 has 13 residues. The CDR3 reads CASSSGITYEQYF. The CDR3 DNA reads as TGCGCCAGCAGCTCCGGGATAACTTACGAGCAGTACTTC.

The CDR3 sequence: CASSLPAPLAGGLTDTQYF. The CDR3 DNA follows: TGTGCCAGCTCACTACCCGCGCCTCTAGCGGGGGGGCTCACAGATACGCAGTATTTT. The chain recombines TRBV18 with TRBJ2-3; 12 bases match TRBD2. Trimming cost V 4 bases and J 2 bases; bases outside gene matches: 13. Germline V gives CDR1 KGHSH, CDR2 LQKENI. The CDR3 loop spans 19 amino acids.

The chain couples TRBV14 to TRBJ2-5; D might be TRBD1 (6 bases). The CDR3 has 16 amino acids. V was clipped by 3 bases and J by 4 bases, with 18 bases between them. Germline-derived CDR1 and CDR2 are SGHDN and FVKESK. CDR3 nucleotide sequence: TGTGCCAGCAGCCAGATGGTCAGGGGCCGCGTAGAGACCCAGTACTTC. Its translation: CASSQMVRGRVETQYF.

This chain connects TRBV2 to TRBJ1-1; D possibly corresponds to TRBD1 (5 bases). The CDR3 has 13 amino acids. Germline assignment: CDR1 SNHLY and CDR2 FYNNEI. The V end lost 5 bases, the J end lost 5 bases, and 12 bases lay between the germline ends. The CDR3: CASSRQSRTEAFF. In nucleotides, the CDR3 is TGTGCCAGCAGTCGACAGTCAAGAACTGAAGCTTTCTTT.

J is TRBJ2-5 and V is TRBV19; no definite D call. V was shortened by 5 bases and J by 0 bases, with 10 bases between the two germline ends. The V gene's germline CDR1 is LNHDA and CDR2 SQIVND (reference sequence). The CDR3 is made up of 14 amino acids. The CDR3 here is CASSPTWHQETQYF. CDR3 in DNA: TGTGCCAGTAGTCCAACATGGCACCAAGAGACCCAGTACTTC.